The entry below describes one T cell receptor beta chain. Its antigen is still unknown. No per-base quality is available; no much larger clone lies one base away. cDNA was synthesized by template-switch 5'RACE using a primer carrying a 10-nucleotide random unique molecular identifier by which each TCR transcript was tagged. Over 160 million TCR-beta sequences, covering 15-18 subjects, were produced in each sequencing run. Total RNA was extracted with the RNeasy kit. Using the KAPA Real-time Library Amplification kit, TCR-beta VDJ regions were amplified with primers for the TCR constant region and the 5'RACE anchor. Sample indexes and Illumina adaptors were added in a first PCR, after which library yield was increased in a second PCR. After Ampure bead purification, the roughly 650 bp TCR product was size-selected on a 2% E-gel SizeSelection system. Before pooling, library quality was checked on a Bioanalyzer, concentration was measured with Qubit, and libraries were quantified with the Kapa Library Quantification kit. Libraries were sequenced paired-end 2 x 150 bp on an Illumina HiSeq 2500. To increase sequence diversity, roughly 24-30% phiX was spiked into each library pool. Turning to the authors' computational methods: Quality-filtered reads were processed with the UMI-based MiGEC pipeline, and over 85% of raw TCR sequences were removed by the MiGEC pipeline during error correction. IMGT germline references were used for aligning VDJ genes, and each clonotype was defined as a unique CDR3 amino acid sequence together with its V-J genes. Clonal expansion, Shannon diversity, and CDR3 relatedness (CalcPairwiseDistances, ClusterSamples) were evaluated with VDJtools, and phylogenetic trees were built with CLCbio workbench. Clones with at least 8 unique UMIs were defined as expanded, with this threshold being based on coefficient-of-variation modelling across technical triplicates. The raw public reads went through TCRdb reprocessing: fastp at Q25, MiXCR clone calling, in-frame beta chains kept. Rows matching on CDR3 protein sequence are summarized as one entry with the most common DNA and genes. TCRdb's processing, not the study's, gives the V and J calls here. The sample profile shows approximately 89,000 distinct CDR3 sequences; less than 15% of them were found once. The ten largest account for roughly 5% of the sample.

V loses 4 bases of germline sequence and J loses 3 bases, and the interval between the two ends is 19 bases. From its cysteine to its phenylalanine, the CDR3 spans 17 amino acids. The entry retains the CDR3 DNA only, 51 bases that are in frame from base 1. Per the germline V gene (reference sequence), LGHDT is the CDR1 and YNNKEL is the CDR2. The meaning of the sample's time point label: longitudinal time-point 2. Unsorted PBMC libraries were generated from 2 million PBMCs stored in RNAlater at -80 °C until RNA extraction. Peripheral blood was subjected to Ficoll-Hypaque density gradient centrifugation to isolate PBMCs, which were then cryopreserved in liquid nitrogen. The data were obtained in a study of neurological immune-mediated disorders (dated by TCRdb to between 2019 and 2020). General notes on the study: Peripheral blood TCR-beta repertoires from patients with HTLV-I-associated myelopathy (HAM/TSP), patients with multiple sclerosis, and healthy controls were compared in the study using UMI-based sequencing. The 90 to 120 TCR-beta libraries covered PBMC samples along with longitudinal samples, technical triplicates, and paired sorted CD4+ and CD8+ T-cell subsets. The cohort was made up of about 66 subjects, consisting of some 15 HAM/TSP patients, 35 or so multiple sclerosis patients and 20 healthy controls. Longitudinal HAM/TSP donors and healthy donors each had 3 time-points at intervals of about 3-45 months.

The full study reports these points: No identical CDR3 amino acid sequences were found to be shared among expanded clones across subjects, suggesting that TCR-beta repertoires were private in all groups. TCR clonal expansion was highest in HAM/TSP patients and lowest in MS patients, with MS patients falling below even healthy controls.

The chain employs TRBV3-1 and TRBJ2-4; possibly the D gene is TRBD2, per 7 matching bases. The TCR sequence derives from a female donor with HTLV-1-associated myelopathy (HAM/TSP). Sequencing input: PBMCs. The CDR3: CASSPLGRGRDKNIQYF. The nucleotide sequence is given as TGTGCCAGCAGCCCCCTCGGGCGGGGGCGAGACAAAAACATTCAGTACTTC.